This T cell receptor (beta chain) was recorded in a study of shared clonotypes between healthy human individuals. For the study at large: Donors had three CD4 naive, three CD4 memory, two CD8 naive and one CD8 memory plate apiece.

TCRdb keeps only in-frame clones here, not all; method: immunoSEQ multiplex PCR. The top ten clones hold about 0.057% of a sample with approximately 620,000 clones, roughly 97% of them seen once. V shed 3 bases, J shed 4 bases, and the junction held 8 bases outside the gene matches. CDR3 length: 15 residues. From germline, CDR1 is SEHNR and CDR2 FQNEAQ (reference sequence). Negatively enriched CD4+ T cells were divided by CD45RA into naive and memory. The study, taken as a whole, reports: Non-shared clonotypes showed lower generation probabilities than clonotypes common to all four donors.

Concerning this clone itself: Its specificity is not known.

V gene TRBV7-9 combines with J gene TRBJ2-7, with TRBD2 matching 8 bases. The sample was naive CD4+ T cells sorted from blood. Specified subset: CD45RA+ positively selected. This receptor was taken from a woman aged 25 to 39 in good health. The CDR3 bases are TGTGCCAGCAGCTTGGTGGGCGGGAGGCTTTACGAGCAGTACTTC. This translates into CASSLVGGRLYEQYF.